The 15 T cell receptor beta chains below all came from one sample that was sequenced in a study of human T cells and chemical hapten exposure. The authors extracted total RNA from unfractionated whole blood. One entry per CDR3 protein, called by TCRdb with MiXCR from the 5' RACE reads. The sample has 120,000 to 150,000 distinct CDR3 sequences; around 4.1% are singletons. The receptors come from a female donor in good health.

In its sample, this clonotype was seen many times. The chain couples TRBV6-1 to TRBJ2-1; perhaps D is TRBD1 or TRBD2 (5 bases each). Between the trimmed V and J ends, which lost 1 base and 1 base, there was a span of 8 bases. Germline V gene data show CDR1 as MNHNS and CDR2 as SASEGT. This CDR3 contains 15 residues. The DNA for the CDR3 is TGTGCCAGCAGTGAAGAATGGGGGTCCTACAATGAGCAGTTCTTC. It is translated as CASSEEWGSYNEQFF.

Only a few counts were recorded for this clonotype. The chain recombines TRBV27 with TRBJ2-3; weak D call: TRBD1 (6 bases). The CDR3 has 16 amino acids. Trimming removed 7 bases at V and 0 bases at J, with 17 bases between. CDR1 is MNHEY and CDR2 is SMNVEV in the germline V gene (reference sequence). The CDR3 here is CASTPTGTSSTDTQYF. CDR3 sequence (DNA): TGTGCCAGCACCCCCACCGGGACATCCAGCACAGATACGCAGTATTTT.

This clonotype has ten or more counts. The DNA for the CDR3 is TGTGCCAGCAGCCGACAGGGACCCGGCACAGATACGCAGTATTTT. It encodes CASSRQGPGTDTQYF. The rearrangement joins TRBV6-6 to TRBJ2-3; 7 bases are shared with TRBD1. The trim removed 6 bases at V and 1 base at J, leaving 7 bases unmatched. Germline loops: CDR1 MNHNY, CDR2 SVGAGI (reference sequence). The CDR3 is 15 residues long.

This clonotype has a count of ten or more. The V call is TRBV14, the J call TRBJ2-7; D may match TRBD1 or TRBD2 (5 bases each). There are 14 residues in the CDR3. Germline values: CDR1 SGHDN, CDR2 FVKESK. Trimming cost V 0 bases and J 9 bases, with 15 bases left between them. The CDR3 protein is CASSQDAWAGGQYF. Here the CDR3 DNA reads TGTGCCAGCAGCCAAGATGCCTGGGCTGGGGGGCAGTACTTC.

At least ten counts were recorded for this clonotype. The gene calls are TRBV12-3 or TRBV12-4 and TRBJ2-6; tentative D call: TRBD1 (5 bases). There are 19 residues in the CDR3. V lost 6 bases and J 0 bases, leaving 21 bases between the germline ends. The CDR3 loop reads CASSRPGRVISSGANVLTF. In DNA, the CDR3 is TGTGCCAGCAGCCGCCCGGGCAGGGTGATAAGCTCTGGGGCCAACGTCCTGACTTTC.

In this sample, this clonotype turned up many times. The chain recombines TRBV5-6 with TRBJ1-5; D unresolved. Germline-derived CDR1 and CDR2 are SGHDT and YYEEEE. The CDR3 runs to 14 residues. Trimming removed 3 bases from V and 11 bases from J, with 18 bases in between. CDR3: CASSSYLDLGAQHF. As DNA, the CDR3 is TGTGCCAGCAGCTCCTATTTGGACCTCGGAGCCCAGCATTTT.

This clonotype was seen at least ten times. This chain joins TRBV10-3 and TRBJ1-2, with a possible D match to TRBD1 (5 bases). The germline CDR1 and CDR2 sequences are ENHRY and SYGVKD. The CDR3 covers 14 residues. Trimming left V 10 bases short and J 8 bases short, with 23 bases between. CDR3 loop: CATQPGTGRGGYTF. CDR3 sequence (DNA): TGTGCCACCCAACCCGGGACCGGGAGAGGCGGCTACACCTTC.

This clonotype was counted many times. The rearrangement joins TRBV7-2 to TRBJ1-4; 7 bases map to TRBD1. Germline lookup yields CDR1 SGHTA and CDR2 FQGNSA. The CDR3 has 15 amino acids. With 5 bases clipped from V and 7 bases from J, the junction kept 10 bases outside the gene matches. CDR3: CASSLRTGRGEKLFF. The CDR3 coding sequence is TGTGCCAGCAGCCTACGGACAGGACGGGGTGAAAAACTGTTTTTT.

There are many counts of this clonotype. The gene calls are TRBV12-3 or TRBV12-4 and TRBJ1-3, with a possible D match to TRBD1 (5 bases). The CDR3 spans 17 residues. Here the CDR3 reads CGLRRGPQSNSGNTIYF. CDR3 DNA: TGTGGCCTTAGGAGGGGACCCCAGTCCAACTCTGGAAACACCATATATTTT.

The CDR3 nucleotides read TGTGCCAGCAGCTTAGAACTAGCGGGGGGGGGGGAGCAGTTCTTC. It specifies CASSLELAGGGEQFF. The chain has TRBV7-2 and TRBJ2-1, with 13 bases aligning to TRBD2. The CDR3 has 15 residues. V dropped 1 base and J dropped 10; count of bases not matched to a gene: 4. Per the germline V gene, CDR1 is SGHTA and CDR2 is FQGNSA. The full variable domain, its missing parts supplied by reference TRBV7-2 and TRBJ2-1, is GAGVSQSPSNKVTEKGKDVELRCDPISGHTALYWYRQSLGQGLEFLIYFQGNSAPDKSGLPSDRFSAERTGGSVSTLTIQRTQQEDSAVYLCASSLELAGGGEQFFGPGTRLTVL.

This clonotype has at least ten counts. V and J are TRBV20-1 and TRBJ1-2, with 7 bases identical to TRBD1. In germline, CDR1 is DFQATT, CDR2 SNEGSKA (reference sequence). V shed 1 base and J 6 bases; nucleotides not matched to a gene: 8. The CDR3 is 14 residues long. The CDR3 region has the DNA TGCAGTGCTAGAGCCTTCGGTACAGGGGATGGCTACACCTTC. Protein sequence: CSARAFGTGDGYTF.

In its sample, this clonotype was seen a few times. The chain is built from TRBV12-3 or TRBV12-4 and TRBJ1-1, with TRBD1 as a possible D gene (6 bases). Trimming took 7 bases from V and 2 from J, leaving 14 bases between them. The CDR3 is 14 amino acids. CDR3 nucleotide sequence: TGTGCCAGCACCCTGACAGGCCTAAACACTGAAGCTTTCTTT. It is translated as CASTLTGLNTEAFF.

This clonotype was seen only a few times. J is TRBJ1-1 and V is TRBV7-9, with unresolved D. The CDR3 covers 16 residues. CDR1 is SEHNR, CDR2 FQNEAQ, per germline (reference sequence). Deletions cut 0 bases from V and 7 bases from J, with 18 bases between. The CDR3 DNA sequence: TGTGCCAGCAGCTTAGCTTTAGGTCCCTCAGTTAGTGAAGCTTTCTTT. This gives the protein CASSLALGPSVSEAFF. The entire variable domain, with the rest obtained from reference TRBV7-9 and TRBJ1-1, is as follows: DTGVSQNPRHKITKRGQNVTFRCDPISEHNRLYWYRQTLGQGPEFLTYFQNEAQLEKSRLLSDRFSAERPKGSFSTLEIQRTEQGDSAMYLCASSLALGPSVSEAFFGQGTRLTVV.

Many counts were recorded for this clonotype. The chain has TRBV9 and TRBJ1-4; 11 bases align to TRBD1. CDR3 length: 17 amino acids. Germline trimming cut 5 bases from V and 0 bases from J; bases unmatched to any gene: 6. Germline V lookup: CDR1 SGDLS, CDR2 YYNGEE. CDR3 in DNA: TGTGCCAGCAGTGAGGGACAGGGGGTTGCAACTAATGAAAAACTGTTTTTT. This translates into CASSEGQGVATNEKLFF.

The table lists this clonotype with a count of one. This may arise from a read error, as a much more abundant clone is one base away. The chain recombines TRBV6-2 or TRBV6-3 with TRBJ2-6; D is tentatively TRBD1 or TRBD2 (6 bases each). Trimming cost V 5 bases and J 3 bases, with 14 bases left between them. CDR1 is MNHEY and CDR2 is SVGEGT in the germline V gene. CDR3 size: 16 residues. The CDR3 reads CASSPRKGGGANVLTF. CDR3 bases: TGTGCCAGCAGTCCTCGTAAGGGGGGTGGGGCCAACGTCCTGACTTTC.